The 19 T cell receptor beta chains below all came from one sample that was sequenced in a study of blood T cell repertoires in COVID-19. Clones were read by immunoSEQ multiplex PCR, and TCRdb kept only the in-frame ones, dropping some. The sample holds about 95,000 clones; about nine tenths are singletons and the top ten take under 5.5%. The sample consisted of peripheral blood. All receptors come from a man between 60 and 75 years old with COVID-19, enrolled during active disease.

The chain carries TRBV25-1 and TRBJ2-1; a possible D gene is TRBD1 (7 bases). CDR1 and CDR2 (germline): MGHDK, SYGVNS. Trimming cost V 4 bases and J 2 bases, with 12 bases left between them. The CDR3 spans 15 residues. This CDR3 reads CASSGQGGAYNEQFF. The CDR3, as DNA: TGTGCCAGCAGTGGACAGGGAGGCGCCTACAATGAGCAGTTCTTC.

The rearrangement joins TRBV13 to TRBJ1-1, with D unresolved. CDR1 is PRHDT, CDR2 FYEKMQ, per germline (reference sequence). There are 11 residues in the CDR3. Trimming removed 6 bases from V and 7 bases from J, with 9 bases in between. The CDR3 DNA sequence: TGTGCCAGCAGTAAAAAAAATGAAGCTTTCTTT. This encodes CASSKKNEAFF.

CDR3: CASSLERQGVRELFF. The CDR3 coding sequence is TGCGCCAGCAGCTTGGAGAGGCAGGGGGTCAGGGAGCTGTTTTTT. The V call is TRBV5-1, the J call TRBJ2-2; 7 bases are a match to TRBD1. The trim removed 0 bases at V and 9 bases at J, leaving 8 bases unmatched. Germline CDR1 reads SGHRS; CDR2 reads YFSETQ. The CDR3 length is 15 residues.

The V call is TRBV6-1, the J call TRBJ1-6; D is ambiguous. Germline V gene sequence: CDR1 MNHNS, CDR2 SASEGT. V lost 2 bases and J lost 3, with 17 bases in between. The CDR3 totals 18 residues. Here the CDR3 DNA reads TGTGCCAGCAGTGAAATTCCGGGCCGCGGAGGCTATAATTCACCCCTCCACTTT. This codes for CASSEIPGRGGYNSPLHF.

This rearrangement joins TRBV12-3 or TRBV12-4 to TRBJ1-5; 7 positions match TRBD1. The J segment lost 6 bases and the V segment lost 6 bases, leaving 5 bases of the junction unmatched. This CDR3 has 13 amino acids. The CDR3 DNA sequence: TGTGCCAGCAGCCTAGACAGGGTTCAGCCCCAGCATTTT. Translation: CASSLDRVQPQHF.

This chain joins TRBV30 and TRBJ2-3; 10 positions match TRBD2. V lost 4 bases, J lost 0 bases, and 7 bases stayed unmatched. This CDR3 comprises 16 residues. The germline CDR1 and CDR2 sequences are GTSNPN and SVGIG (reference sequence). CDR3 sequence reads: CAWISRTSGSTDTQYF. As DNA, the CDR3 is TGTGCCTGGATTTCCCGGACTAGCGGTAGCACAGATACGCAGTATTTT.

CDR3: CASSPGRAGFGNTIYF. In DNA form, the CDR3 reads TGTGCCAGTAGCCCGGGGAGAGCAGGCTTTGGAAACACCATATATTTT. V and J are TRBV19 and TRBJ1-3; D gene uncertain. Deletions cut 6 bases from V and 3 bases from J, with 18 bases between. The CDR3 is 16 amino acids. CDR1 is LNHDA and CDR2 is SQIVND in the germline V gene (reference sequence). The full variable domain, its missing parts supplied by reference TRBV19 and TRBJ1-3, is DGGITQSPKYLFRKEGQNVTLSCEQNLNHDAMYWYRQDPGQGLRLIYYSQIVNDFQKGDIAEGYSVSREKKESFPLTVTSAQKNPTAFYLCASSPGRAGFGNTIYFGEGSWLTVV.

There are a few counts of this clone. This chain uses TRBV11-3 with TRBJ2-7; D is uncertain. V gave up 3 bases and J gave up 0 bases, with 9 bases separating them. CDR1 and CDR2 from the germline V gene are SGHNT and YENEEA. This CDR3 contains 14 residues. The CDR3 sequence: CASSLAALSYEQYF. CDR3 nucleotides: TGTGCCAGCAGCTTGGCGGCCCTCTCCTACGAGCAGTACTTC.

A few counts support this clone. The genes are TRBV10-2 and TRBJ2-1, with D maybe TRBD2 (5 bases). CDR1 is WSHSY, CDR2 SAAADI, per germline. This CDR3 has 12 residues. Trimming stripped 6 bases from V and 6 bases from J, with 9 bases between. This CDR3 reads CASRATSNEQFF. The CDR3 DNA sequence: TGCGCCAGCAGGGCCACTAGCAATGAGCAGTTCTTC.

The chain recombines TRBV6-5 with TRBJ2-7; 7 bases map to TRBD1. Germline V CDR1 and CDR2: MNHEY, SVGAGI. Germline trimming cut 4 bases from V and 5 bases from J; bases unmatched to any gene: 14. This CDR3 region has 16 residues. The CDR3 sequence: CASSSLGQASRDEQYF. In nucleotides, the CDR3 is TGTGCCAGCAGTTCTTTAGGACAGGCCTCAAGGGACGAGCAGTACTTC.

This clone was seen only once. The chain employs TRBV4-1 and TRBJ2-1; TRBD2 aligns across 10 bases. The CDR3 runs 18 residues. The trim removed 1 base at V and 8 bases at J, leaving 14 bases unmatched. Germline CDR1 and CDR2: MGHRA and YSYEKL. The CDR3 spells CASSQGRTLAGTRDEQFF. For the CDR3, the DNA is TGCGCCAGCAGCCAAGGCCGTACACTAGCGGGAACGCGAGATGAGCAGTTCTTC.

The chain is built from TRBV27 and TRBJ2-1; 11 bases agree with TRBD2. The CDR3 extends over 17 amino acids. The V gene's germline CDR1 is MNHEY and CDR2 SMNVEV (reference sequence). The trim removed 1 base at V and 5 bases at J, leaving 7 bases unmatched. CDR3 region: CASSLFWGLADHNEQFF. The DNA of the CDR3 is TGTGCCAGCAGTTTATTTTGGGGACTAGCGGACCACAATGAGCAGTTCTTC.

A single count supports this clone. The rearrangement uses TRBV23-1 and TRBJ1-1; D uncertain. TRBV23-1 is noted as an ORF with a role that remains uncertain. The CDR3 loop spans 15 amino acids. Trimming cost V 8 bases and J 0 bases, with 16 bases left between them. CDR3 DNA sequence: TGCGCCAGCCTGGCTTGGTGGAGAGTGAACACTGAAGCTTTCTTT. Amino acid sequence: CASLAWWRVNTEAFF.

The rearrangement joins TRBV11-3 to TRBJ2-7; TRBD2 might be the D (6 bases). V lost 0 bases and J lost 4, with 13 bases in between. The CDR3 runs 15 residues. Germline V gene sequence: CDR1 SGHNT, CDR2 YENEEA. The CDR3 is CASSLDLASDYEQYF. The CDR3 DNA is TGTGCCAGCAGCTTAGATCTGGCTAGCGATTACGAGCAGTACTTC.

The CDR3 region is CASSISRVETQYF. The CDR3 DNA reads TGTGCCAGTAGTATCTCCAGGGTGGAGACCCAGTACTTC. This chain connects TRBV19 to TRBJ2-5; tentatively, D is TRBD1 (5 bases). This CDR3 comprises 13 residues. Germline CDR1 LNHDA, CDR2 SQIVND (reference sequence). The V and J ends lost 3 bases and 5 bases respectively, with 10 bases between them.

J is TRBJ1-2 and V is TRBV6-5; D perhaps matches TRBD1 (6 bases). The V and J ends lost 0 bases and 3 bases respectively, with 11 bases between them. CDR1 and CDR2 (germline): MNHEY, SVGAGI. This CDR3 spans 15 amino acids. The CDR3 DNA reads as TGTGCCAGCAGTTACTCGACGGGGGGCGACTATGGCTACACCTTC. Its translation: CASSYSTGGDYGYTF.

V and J are TRBV10-2 and TRBJ2-7; D remains unclear. From germline, CDR1 is WSHSY and CDR2 SAAADI. CDR3 size: 15 residues. Trimming cost V 6 bases and J 0 bases, with 15 bases left between them. CDR3 sequence reads: CASSPDSRRSYEQYF. For the CDR3, the DNA is TGCGCCAGCAGCCCCGATAGCCGACGCTCCTACGAGCAGTACTTC.

The V and J genes are TRBV5-6 and TRBJ1-2; 9 bases align to TRBD1. Losses at the gene ends were 3 bases for V and 3 bases for J; bases not matched to a gene: 3. This CDR3 comprises 14 residues. In germline, CDR1 is SGHDT, CDR2 YYEEEE. As DNA, the CDR3 is TGTGCCAGCAGCTCGAGGACAGGGGACTATGGCTACACCTTC. Amino acid sequence: CASSSRTGDYGYTF.

This clone has more than one count but fewer than ten. This chain uses TRBV5-1 with TRBJ1-3; 10 nucleotides line up with TRBD1. CDR1 is SGHRS and CDR2 is YFSETQ in the germline V gene. The V gene end was trimmed by 4 bases and the J gene end by 3 bases; junction bases not matched to a gene: 13. CDR3 length equals 18 residues. The CDR3 DNA reads as TGCGCCAGCAGCGCACTTCCCGGGACAGGGGTTGGTGGAAACACCATATATTTT. This encodes CASSALPGTGVGGNTIYF.